Listed here are 16 T cell receptor beta chains from one sample, sequenced in a study of blood T cells in healthy people across ages. It was with a sample-barcoded 5' primer and a J-beta primer mix that a second PCR of roughly 7 to 12 cycles was run. TCRdb redid the calling of the 5' RACE reads with MiXCR, one entry per CDR3 protein. The sample consists of about 780,000 distinct CDR3 sequences, around 62% of them appearing once. Specimen: blood. These receptors were taken from a man aged 25-45 years in good health.

This sequence joins TRBV7-2 and TRBJ2-4; D may match TRBD1 or TRBD2 (5 bases each). Between the trimmed V and J ends, which lost 0 bases and 8 bases, there was a span of 23 bases. This CDR3 comprises 18 residues. Germline-derived CDR1 and CDR2 are SGHTA and FQGNSA. CDR3 in amino acids: CASSLATRDAMKRDIQYF. The CDR3 bases are TGTGCCAGCAGCTTAGCCACCAGGGACGCCATGAAGAGGGACATTCAGTACTTC.

This clonotype turned up a few times. The CDR3 region has the DNA TGCAGTGCCCTGAGACTAGCGGGGGGGAACGACAATGAGCAGTTCTTC. The encoded protein is CSALRLAGGNDNEQFF. The genes are TRBV20-1 and TRBJ2-1, with TRBD2 matching over 14 bases. V trimming: 6 bases; J trimming: 5 bases; junction bases outside the gene matches: 9. The germline V gene has CDR1 DFQATT and CDR2 SNEGSKA (reference sequence). The CDR3 runs to 16 residues.

This chain joins TRBV6-1 and TRBJ2-1; TRBD1 matches 10 bases. The trim removed 1 base at V and 7 bases at J, leaving 4 bases unmatched. Germline V gene lookup returns CDR1 MNHNS and CDR2 SASEGT. This CDR3 spans 15 amino acids. The CDR3 is CASSEGQGAGNEQFF. CDR3 nucleotide sequence: TGTGCCAGCAGTGAAGGACAGGGGGCTGGAAATGAGCAGTTCTTC.

V and J are TRBV6-2 or TRBV6-3 and TRBJ1-2, with TRBD1 matching 9 bases. The junction had 14 bases not matched to a gene; V was cut back by 6 bases and J by 6 bases. CDR3 length: 16 residues. Germline loops: CDR1 MNHEY, CDR2 SVGEGT. The CDR3 region has the DNA TGTGCCAGCAGCGATGCGGACAGGGGCCGGACGAATGGCTACACCTTC. Protein: CASSDADRGRTNGYTF.

J is TRBJ2-7 and V is TRBV12-3 or TRBV12-4, with D perhaps TRBD1 (5 bases). Trimming took 1 base from V and 7 from J, leaving 8 bases between them. CDR3 length: 12 residues. The CDR3 is CASSLGTKEQYF. The CDR3 DNA reads TGTGCCAGCAGTTTAGGGACAAAAGAGCAGTACTTC.

This clonotype was observed a handful of times. This rearrangement joins TRBV6-6 to TRBJ2-3, with 10 positions matching TRBD2. The V segment lost 3 bases and the J segment 4 bases; nucleotides outside the gene matches: 10. The CDR3 is made up of 17 amino acids. Per the germline V gene, CDR1 is MNHNY and CDR2 is SVGAGI (reference sequence). For the CDR3, the DNA is TGTGCCAGCAGTTATTACCGGCTAGCGGGGGATCCAGATACGCAGTATTTT. Its translation: CASSYYRLAGDPDTQYF.

The chain combines TRBV7-2 with TRBJ1-1; 8 bases are a match to TRBD1. V shed 6 bases and J 3 bases; nucleotides not matched to a gene: 9. Germline V gives CDR1 SGHTA, CDR2 FQGNSA. This CDR3 comprises 15 residues. CDR3 bases: TGTGCCAGCAGGCGGGGGCAGGGGGCTTACACTGAAGCTTTCTTT. It codes for CASRRGQGAYTEAFF.

The V and J genes are TRBV20-1 and TRBJ2-3; either TRBD1 or TRBD2 may supply D (7 bases each). The V and J ends lost 6 bases and 5 bases respectively, with 21 bases between them. Germline values: CDR1 DFQATT, CDR2 SNEGSKA (reference sequence). The CDR3 runs 15 residues. The CDR3 spells CSANRQGTGGDTQYF. The CDR3 DNA is TGCAGTGCGAATAGACAGGGAACGGGGGGAGATACGCAGTATTTT.

The V and J genes are TRBV3-1 and TRBJ2-3, with D perhaps TRBD2 (6 bases). Deletions cut 5 bases from V and 4 bases from J, with 10 bases between. CDR3 size: 13 residues. Germline CDR1 is LGHDT and CDR2 is YNNKEL (reference sequence). CDR3 region: CASSSLASDTQYF. Here the CDR3 DNA reads TGTGCCAGCAGCTCCCTAGCGTCAGATACGCAGTATTTT.

This sequence joins TRBV7-2 and TRBJ1-2; D uncertain. V shed 1 base and J shed 8 bases, with 11 bases lying between them. The CDR3 spans 13 residues. Germline loops: CDR1 SGHTA, CDR2 FQGNSA. CDR3 loop: CASSLVGVAGYTF. Here the CDR3 DNA reads TGTGCCAGCAGCTTAGTTGGGGTCGCGGGCTACACCTTC.

The rearrangement joins TRBV29-1 to TRBJ2-7; D is ambiguous. V lost 4 bases to trimming and J lost 1 base, with 8 bases between them. CDR1 is SQVTM and CDR2 is ANQGSEA in the germline V gene. This CDR3 has 12 residues. In DNA, the CDR3 is TGCAGCGTTGGAGGTGCATCCTACGAGCAGTACTTC. Residues: CSVGGASYEQYF.

This clonotype was counted a few times. The chain joins TRBV3-1 to TRBJ1-1; D not resolved. Germline assignment: CDR1 LGHDT and CDR2 YNNKEL (reference sequence). The V end lost 3 bases, the J end lost 4 bases, and 9 bases lay between the germline ends. The CDR3 is 13 amino acids. The CDR3 reads CASSHGGGTEAFF. CDR3 in DNA: TGTGCCAGCAGCCATGGCGGTGGCACTGAAGCTTTCTTT.

This clonotype came up a few times. This sequence joins TRBV20-1 and TRBJ2-6; D uncertain. Germline lookup yields CDR1 DFQATT and CDR2 SNEGSKA (reference sequence). V was clipped by 1 base and J by 0 bases, with 4 bases between them. CDR3 size: 14 residues. DNA of the CDR3: TGCAGTGCTAGAGTAAACTCTGGGGCCAACGTCCTGACTTTC. Its protein product is CSARVNSGANVLTF.

This chain connects TRBV6-5 to TRBJ2-7, with 8 bases identical to TRBD2. Germline V gene sequence: CDR1 MNHEY, CDR2 SVGAGI. The ends lost 5 bases at V and 3 bases at J; junction bases unmatched: 6. This CDR3 spans 14 amino acids. The CDR3 nucleotides are TGTGCCAGCAGTCGGACTAGCCTCCACTACGAGCAGTACTTC. Its translation: CASSRTSLHYEQYF.

This clonotype was observed a handful of times. The chain carries TRBV7-2 and TRBJ2-7, with 13 bases matching TRBD2. The length of the CDR3 is 16 residues. Germline assignment: CDR1 SGHTA and CDR2 FQGNSA. J lost 2 bases, V lost 5 bases, and 6 bases had no gene match. The chain's CDR3 is CASSTGTSGVAYEQYF. CDR3 DNA sequence: TGTGCCAGCAGCACAGGGACTAGCGGGGTGGCCTACGAGCAGTACTTC.

The genes are TRBV9 and TRBJ2-1; no clear D gene. The CDR3 has 12 amino acids. Germline values: CDR1 SGDLS, CDR2 YYNGEE. V was trimmed by 1 base and J by 8 bases, leaving 7 bases between them. In DNA form, the CDR3 reads TGTGCCAGCAGCGTATTCTCAGATGAGCAGTTCTTC. Protein product: CASSVFSDEQFF.